This T cell receptor beta chain originates from a study of shared clonotypes between healthy human individuals. Study details: The cohort had a couple of women and a few men, ages 18 to 49. Per donor, three plates held CD4 naive cells, three held CD4 memory, two held CD8 naive and one held CD8 memory. Study-level points and caveats: Some clonotypes were shared by all four sorted-subset donors, while others were not shared. The non-shared ones had lower generation probabilities than the shared ones.

Germline CDR1 SGHNT, CDR2 YYREEE (reference sequence). This CDR3 region has 14 residues. The ends were cut back, 1 base at V and 3 bases at J, with 10 bases in the middle. A single count supports this clone. What it binds is unknown. Method: immunoSEQ multiplex PCR; TCRdb's copy keeps in-frame clones and lacks some. Among some 2,100,000 clones listed, approximately 94% were seen once. The sample was naive CD4+ T cells sorted from blood. The subset: CD45RA+ positively selected. This TCR was sampled from a man in his late teens or twenties in good health. The rearrangement uses TRBV5-4 and TRBJ1-2, with D uncertain. The CDR3 DNA is TGTGCCAGCAGCTTGAATCCAGCCGACTATGGCTACACCTTC. Translation gives CASSLNPADYGYTF. The full variable domain, rest sourced from reference TRBV5-4 and TRBJ1-2, is ETGVTQSPTHLIKTRGQQVTLRCSSQSGHNTVSWYQQALGQGPQFIFQYYREEENGRGNFPPRFSGLQFPNYSSELNVNALELDDSALYLCASSLNPADYGYTFGSGTRLTVV.